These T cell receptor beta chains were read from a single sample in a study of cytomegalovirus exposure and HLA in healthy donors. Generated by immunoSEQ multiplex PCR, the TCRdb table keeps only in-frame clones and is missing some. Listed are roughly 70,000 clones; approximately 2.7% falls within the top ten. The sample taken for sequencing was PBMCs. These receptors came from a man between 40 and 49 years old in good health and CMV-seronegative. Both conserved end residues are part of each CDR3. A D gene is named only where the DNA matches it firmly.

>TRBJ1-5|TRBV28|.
TGTGCCAGCAGTCCCTTGGGCGGGGGGCCCAATCAGCCCCAGCATTTT
CASSPLGGGPNQPQHF
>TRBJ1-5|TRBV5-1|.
TGCGCCAGCAGCCCATCGACAGGCAATCAGCCCCAGCATTTT
CASSPSTGNQPQHF
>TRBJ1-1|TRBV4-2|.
TGTGCCAGCAGCGAGACGGCTGGGCAGGGCACTGAAGCTTTCTTT
CASSETAGQGTEAFF
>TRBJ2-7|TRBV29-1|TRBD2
TGCAGCGTTGAAGATCCGGGGCAGGGAGGGGTGGTCTACGAGCAGTACTTC
CSVEDPGQGGVVYEQYF
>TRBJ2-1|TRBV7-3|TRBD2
TGTGCCAGCAGCTTAATGGCGGGGGGGCTCTACAATGAGCAGTTCTTC
CASSLMAGGLYNEQFF
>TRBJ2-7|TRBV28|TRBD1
TGTGCCAGCAGTAATAACAGGGGCTACGAGCAGTACTTC
CASSNNRGYEQYF
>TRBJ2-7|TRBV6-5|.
TGTGCCAGCAAAACTAACTCAGGGAAGCAGTACTTC
CASKTNSGKQYF
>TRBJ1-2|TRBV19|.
TGTGCCAGTATTCCCGGGTCAGAGGGCTATGGCTACACCTTC
CASIPGSEGYGYTF
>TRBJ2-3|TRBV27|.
TGTGCCAGCAGCCTCAGGGTATGGTCCCGAGATACGCAGTATTTT
CASSLRVWSRDTQYF
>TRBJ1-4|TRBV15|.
TGTGCCACCAGCGCTCCGGGATATGACGAAAAACTGTTTTTT
CATSAPGYDEKLFF
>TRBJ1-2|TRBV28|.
TGTGCCAGCAGCACAGGCGCTAGGAGCTATGGCTACACCTTC
CASSTGARSYGYTF
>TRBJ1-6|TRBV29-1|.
TGCAGCGTTGAATTCTCTGAGACACCCCTCCACTTT
CSVEFSETPLHF